This T cell receptor beta chain stems from a study of memory CD4+ T cells and cytomegalovirus serostatus. The table came from immunoSEQ multiplex PCR; TCRdb's copy has only in-frame clones and leaves some out. The repertoire holds about 57,000 clones, over 75% seen once, with about 0.86% in the top ten. This clone has a handful of counts. Germline V gene sequence: CDR1 MGHRA, CDR2 YSYEKL. The V gene lost 4 bases and the J gene lost 2 bases, with 11 bases spanning the gap. This CDR3 spans 15 amino acids. Single viable CD3+CD4+CD8-CD45RO+ cells were sorted as the memory CD4+ T cells. The receptor was isolated from an adult in good health and CMV-seronegative. Material: memory CD4+ T cells from blood. The J gene is TRBJ1-4, the V gene TRBV4-1; a possible D gene is TRBD1 (5 bases). The CDR3 protein is CASSRKGRTNEKLFF. In DNA, the CDR3 is TGCGCCAGCAGCCGGAAGGGACGGACTAATGAAAAACTGTTTTTT.